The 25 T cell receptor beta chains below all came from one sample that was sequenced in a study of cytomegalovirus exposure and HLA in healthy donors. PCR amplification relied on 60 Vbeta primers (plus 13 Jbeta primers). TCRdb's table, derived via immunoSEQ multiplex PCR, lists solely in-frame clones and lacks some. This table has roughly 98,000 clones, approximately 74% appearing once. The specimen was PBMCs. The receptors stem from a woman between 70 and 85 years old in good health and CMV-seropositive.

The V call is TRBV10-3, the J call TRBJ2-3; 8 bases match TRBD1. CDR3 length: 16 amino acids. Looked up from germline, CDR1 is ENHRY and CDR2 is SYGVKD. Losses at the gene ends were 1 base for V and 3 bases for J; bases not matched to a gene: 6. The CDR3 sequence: CAISEFGQGGTDTQYF. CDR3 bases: TGTGCCATCAGTGAGTTTGGACAGGGAGGAACAGATACGCAGTATTTT.

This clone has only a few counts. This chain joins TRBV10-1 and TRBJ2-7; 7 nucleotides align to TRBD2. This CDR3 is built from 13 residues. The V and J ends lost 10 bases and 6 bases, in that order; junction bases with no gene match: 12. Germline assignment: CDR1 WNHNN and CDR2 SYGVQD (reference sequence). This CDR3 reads CATGVGGSPEQYF. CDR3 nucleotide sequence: TGCGCCACCGGAGTCGGCGGGAGCCCCGAGCAGTACTTC.

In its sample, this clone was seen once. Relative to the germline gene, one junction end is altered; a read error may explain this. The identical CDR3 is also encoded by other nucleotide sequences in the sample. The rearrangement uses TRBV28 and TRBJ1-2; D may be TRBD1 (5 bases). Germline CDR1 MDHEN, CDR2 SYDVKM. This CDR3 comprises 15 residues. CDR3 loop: CASSLQGKSNYGYTF. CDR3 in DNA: TGTGCCAGCAGTTTACAGGGAAAGTCTAACTACGGCTACACCTTC.

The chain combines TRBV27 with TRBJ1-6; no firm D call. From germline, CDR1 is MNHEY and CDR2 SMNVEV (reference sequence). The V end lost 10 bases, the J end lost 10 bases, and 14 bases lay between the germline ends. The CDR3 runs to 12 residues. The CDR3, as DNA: TGTGCCACCAGCAGTGTTTTATCACCCCTCCACTTT. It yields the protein CATSSVLSPLHF.

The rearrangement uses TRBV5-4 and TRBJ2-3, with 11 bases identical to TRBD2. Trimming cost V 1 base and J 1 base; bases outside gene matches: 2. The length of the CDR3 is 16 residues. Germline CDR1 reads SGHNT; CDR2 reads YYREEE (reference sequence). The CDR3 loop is CASSLKLAGGTDTQYF. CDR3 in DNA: TGTGCCAGCAGCTTGAAACTAGCGGGGGGCACAGATACGCAGTATTTT.

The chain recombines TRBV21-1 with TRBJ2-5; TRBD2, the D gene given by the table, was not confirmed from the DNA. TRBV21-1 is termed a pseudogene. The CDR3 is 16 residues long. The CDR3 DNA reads TGTGCCAGCAGCATCGCGGGGGATTGGTACCAAGAGACCCAGTACTTC. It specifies CASSIAGDWYQETQYF.

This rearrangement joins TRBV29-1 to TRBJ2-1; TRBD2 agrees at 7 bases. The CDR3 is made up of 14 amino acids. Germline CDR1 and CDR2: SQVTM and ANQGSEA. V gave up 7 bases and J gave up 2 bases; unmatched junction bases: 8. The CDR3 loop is CSASTGTTYNEQFF. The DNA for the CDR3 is TGCAGCGCCTCAACCGGGACTACCTACAATGAGCAGTTCTTC.

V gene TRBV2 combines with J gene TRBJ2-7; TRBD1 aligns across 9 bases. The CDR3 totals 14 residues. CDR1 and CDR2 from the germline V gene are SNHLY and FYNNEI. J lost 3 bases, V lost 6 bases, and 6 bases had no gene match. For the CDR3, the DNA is TGTGCCAGCAGGAAGGACAGGGGAGGCTACGAGCAGTACTTC. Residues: CASRKDRGGYEQYF.

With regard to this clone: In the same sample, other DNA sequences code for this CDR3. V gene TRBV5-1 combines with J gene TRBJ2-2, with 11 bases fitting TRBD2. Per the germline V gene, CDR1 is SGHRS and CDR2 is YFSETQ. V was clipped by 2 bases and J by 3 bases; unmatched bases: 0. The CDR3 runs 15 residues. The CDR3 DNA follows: TGCGCCAGCAGCTTACTAGCGGGGGACACCGGGGAGCTGTTTTTT. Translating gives CASSLLAGDTGELFF.

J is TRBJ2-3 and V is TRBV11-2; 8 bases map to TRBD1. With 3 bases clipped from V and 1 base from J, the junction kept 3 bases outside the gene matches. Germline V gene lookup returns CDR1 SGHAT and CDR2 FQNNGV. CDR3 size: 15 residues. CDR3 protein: CASSFDRGGTDTQYF. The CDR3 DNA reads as TGTGCCAGCAGCTTCGACAGGGGCGGCACAGATACGCAGTATTTT.

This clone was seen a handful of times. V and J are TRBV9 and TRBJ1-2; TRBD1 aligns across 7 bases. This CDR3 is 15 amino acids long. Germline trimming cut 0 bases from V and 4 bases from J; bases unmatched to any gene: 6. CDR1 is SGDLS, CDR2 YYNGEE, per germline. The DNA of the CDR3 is TGTGCCAGCAGCGTAGCCCCCGACAGGGCCTATGGCTACACCTTC. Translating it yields CASSVAPDRAYGYTF.

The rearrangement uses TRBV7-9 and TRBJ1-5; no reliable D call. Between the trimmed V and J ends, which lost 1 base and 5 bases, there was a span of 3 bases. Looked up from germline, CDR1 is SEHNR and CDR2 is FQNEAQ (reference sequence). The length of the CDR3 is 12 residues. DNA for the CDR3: TGTGCCAGCAGCTTAGACTATCAGCCCCAGCATTTT. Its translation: CASSLDYQPQHF.

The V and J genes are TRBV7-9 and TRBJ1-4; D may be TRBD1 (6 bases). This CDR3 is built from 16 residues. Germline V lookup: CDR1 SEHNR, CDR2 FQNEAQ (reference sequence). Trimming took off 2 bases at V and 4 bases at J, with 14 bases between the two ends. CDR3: CASSLLLQGHNEKLFF. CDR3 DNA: TGTGCCAGCAGCTTACTGCTACAGGGACATAATGAAAAACTGTTTTTT.

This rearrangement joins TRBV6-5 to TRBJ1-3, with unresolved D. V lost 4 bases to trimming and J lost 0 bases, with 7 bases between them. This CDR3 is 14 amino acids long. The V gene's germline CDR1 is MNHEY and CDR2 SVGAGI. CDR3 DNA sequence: TGTGCCAGCAGTTCTATCACCTCTGGAAACACCATATATTTT. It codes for CASSSITSGNTIYF.

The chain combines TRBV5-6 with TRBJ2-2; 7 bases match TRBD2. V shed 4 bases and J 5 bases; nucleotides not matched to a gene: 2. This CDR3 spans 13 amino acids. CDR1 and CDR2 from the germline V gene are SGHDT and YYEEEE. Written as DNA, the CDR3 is TGTGCCAGCAGCCCCGGGAGGACCGGGGAGCTGTTTTTT. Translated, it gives CASSPGRTGELFF.

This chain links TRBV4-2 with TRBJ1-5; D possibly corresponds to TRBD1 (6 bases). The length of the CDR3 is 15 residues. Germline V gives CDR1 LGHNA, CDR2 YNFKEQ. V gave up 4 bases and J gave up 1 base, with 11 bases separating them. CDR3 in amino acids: CASSRDRLSNQPQHF. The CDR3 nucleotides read TGTGCCAGCAGCCGCGACAGGCTCAGCAATCAGCCCCAGCATTTT.

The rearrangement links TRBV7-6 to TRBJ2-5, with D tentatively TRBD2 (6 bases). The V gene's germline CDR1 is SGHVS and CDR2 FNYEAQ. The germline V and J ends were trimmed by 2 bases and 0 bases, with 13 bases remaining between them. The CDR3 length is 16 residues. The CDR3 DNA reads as TGTGCCAGCAGCTTACCCCAGTGGAGGGACCAAGAGACCCAGTACTTC. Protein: CASSLPQWRDQETQYF.

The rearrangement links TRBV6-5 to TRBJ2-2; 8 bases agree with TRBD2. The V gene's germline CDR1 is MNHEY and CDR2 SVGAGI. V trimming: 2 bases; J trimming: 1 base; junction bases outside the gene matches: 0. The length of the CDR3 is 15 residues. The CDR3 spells CASSYAGGNTGELFF. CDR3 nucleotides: TGTGCCAGCAGTTACGCGGGAGGGAACACCGGGGAGCTGTTTTTT.

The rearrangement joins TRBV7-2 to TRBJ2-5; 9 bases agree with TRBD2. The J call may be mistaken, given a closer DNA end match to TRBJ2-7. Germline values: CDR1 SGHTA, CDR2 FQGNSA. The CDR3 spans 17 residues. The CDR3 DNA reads TGTGCCAGCAGCTTAGCGAGCGGGGGGACCCTCTCCTACGAGCAGTACTTC. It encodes CASSLASGGTLSYEQYF.

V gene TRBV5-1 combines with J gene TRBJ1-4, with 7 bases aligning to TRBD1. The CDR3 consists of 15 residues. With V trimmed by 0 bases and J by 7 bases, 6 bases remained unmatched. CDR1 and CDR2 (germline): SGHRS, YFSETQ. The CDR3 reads CASSLGQGVGEKLFF. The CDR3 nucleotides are TGCGCCAGCAGCTTGGGACAGGGAGTCGGTGAAAAACTGTTTTTT.

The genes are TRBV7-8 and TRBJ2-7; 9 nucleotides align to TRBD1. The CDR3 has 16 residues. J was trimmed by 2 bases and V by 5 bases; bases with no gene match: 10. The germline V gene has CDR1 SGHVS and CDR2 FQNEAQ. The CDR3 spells CASSGRIGDRAYEQYF. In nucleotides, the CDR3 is TGTGCCAGCAGCGGTAGGATCGGGGACAGGGCCTACGAGCAGTACTTC.

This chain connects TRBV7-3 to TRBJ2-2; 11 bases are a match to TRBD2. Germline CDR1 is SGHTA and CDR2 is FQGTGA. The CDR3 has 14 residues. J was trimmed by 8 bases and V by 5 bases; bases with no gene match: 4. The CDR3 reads CASSTLAGAGELFF. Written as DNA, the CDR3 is TGTGCCAGCAGCACACTAGCGGGGGCGGGGGAGCTGTTTTTT. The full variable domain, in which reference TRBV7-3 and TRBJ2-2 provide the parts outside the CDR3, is GAGVSQTPSNKVTEKGKYVELRCDPISGHTALYWYRQSLGQGPEFLIYFQGTGAADDSGLPNDRFFAVRPEGSVSTLKIQRTERGDSAVYLCASSTLAGAGELFFGEGSRLTVL.

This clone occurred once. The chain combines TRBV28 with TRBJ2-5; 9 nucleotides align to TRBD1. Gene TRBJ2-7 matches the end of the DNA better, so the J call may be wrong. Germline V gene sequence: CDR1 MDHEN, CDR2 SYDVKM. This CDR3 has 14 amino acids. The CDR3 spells CASSSTGGSYEQYF. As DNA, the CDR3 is TGTGCCAGCAGTTCGACAGGGGGTTCCTACGAGCAGTACTTC.

The CDR3 DNA reads as TGTGCCAGCAGTCTAGCGGGGGTCACAGATACGCAGTATTTT. Translation gives CASSLAGVTDTQYF. The chain uses TRBV2 and TRBJ2-3, with TRBD2 identical over 10 bases. Germline V gene data show CDR1 as SNHLY and CDR2 as FYNNEI. The ends lost 5 bases at V and 2 bases at J; junction bases unmatched: 1. The CDR3 consists of 14 residues.

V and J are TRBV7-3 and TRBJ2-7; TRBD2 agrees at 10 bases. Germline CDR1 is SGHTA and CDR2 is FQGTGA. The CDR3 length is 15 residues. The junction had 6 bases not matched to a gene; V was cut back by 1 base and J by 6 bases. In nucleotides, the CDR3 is TGTGCCAGCAGCTTAAGCCTAGCGGGAGTACCCGAGCAGTACTTC. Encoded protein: CASSLSLAGVPEQYF.